These 29 T cell receptor beta chains were all obtained from the same sample, sequenced in a study of blood T cell repertoires in COVID-19 (TCRdb year 2020). The method behind the library was the immunoSEQ multiplex PCR assay. The source is immuneACCESS, and TCRdb retained only in-frame sequences with V and J called. Part of the clones is not carried over; for the studies checked, unresolved V genes explain less than half of this, and the remainder is unexplained. Here the sample has over 200,000 clones; approximately 91% occur a single time. The leading ten clones occupy around 0.7% of the sample. The sample was peripheral blood. These receptors were obtained from a human donor in a cohort sampled during active COVID-19.

V is TRBV18 and J is TRBJ2-7, with TRBD1 matching 9 bases. This CDR3 comprises 15 residues. CDR1 KGHSH and CDR2 LQKENI come from the germline V gene. V gave up 2 bases and J gave up 7 bases; unmatched junction bases: 9. The CDR3 DNA reads TGTGCCAGCTCACCAACCGGGACAGGGCTGGGAGAGCAGTACTTC. This translates into CASSPTGTGLGEQYF.

The chain uses TRBV27 and TRBJ1-5, with a possible D match to TRBD1 (5 bases). From germline, CDR1 is MNHEY and CDR2 SMNVEV (reference sequence). The V gene lost 6 bases and the J gene lost 3 bases, with 12 bases spanning the gap. The CDR3 sequence is 14 residues long. CDR3 DNA: TGTGCCAGCAGCATTGACAGAATCAATCAGCCCCAGCATTTT. This translates into CASSIDRINQPQHF.

V gene TRBV28 combines with J gene TRBJ2-5, with D perhaps TRBD2 (5 bases). The DNA matches TRBJ2-7 better at its end, which makes the J call doubtful. CDR1 and CDR2 (germline): MDHEN, SYDVKM. The CDR3 is made up of 13 amino acids. The CDR3 region has the DNA TGTGCCAGCAGTTTCAGCCGGGATTACGAGCAGTACTTC. It is translated as CASSFSRDYEQYF.

For this clone: Being one base from a much bigger clone, this may be a read error. Other nucleotide sequences in the sample specify the same CDR3. The chain employs TRBV2 and TRBJ2-7; D gene unclear. The CDR3 extends over 11 amino acids. CDR1 is SNHLY, CDR2 FYNNEI, per germline. Between the trimmed V and J ends, which lost 5 bases and 0 bases, there was a span of 2 bases. The CDR3 is CASSRSYEQYF. CDR3 sequence (DNA): TGTGCCAGCAGTCGCTCCTACGAGCAGTACTTC.

This chain links TRBV6-1 with TRBJ1-1; D unresolved. V was clipped by 2 bases and J by 0 bases, with 10 bases between them. CDR1 and CDR2 (germline): MNHNS, SASEGT. CDR3 length: 15 amino acids. CDR3 coding DNA: TGTGCCAGCAGTGAATTGGGCCGCATGAACACTGAAGCTTTCTTT. Translating gives CASSELGRMNTEAFF.

This clone came up once. V and J are TRBV6-2 or TRBV6-3 and TRBJ2-5; 7 bases are shared with TRBD2. CDR1 and CDR2 (germline): MNHEY, SVGEGT. The trim removed 2 bases at V and 5 bases at J, leaving 5 bases unmatched. This CDR3 has 14 amino acids. The CDR3 reads CASSYRRGGETQYF. For the CDR3, the DNA is TGTGCCAGCAGTTACCGTAGGGGAGGGGAGACCCAGTACTTC.

V is TRBV30 and J is TRBJ1-2; D might be TRBD1 (5 bases). This CDR3 is 11 amino acids long. Trimming stripped 4 bases from V and 12 bases from J, with 15 bases between. CDR1 is GTSNPN and CDR2 is SVGIG in the germline V gene (reference sequence). CDR3 DNA: TGTGCCTGGACCGGTGGGGCAAGCAACACCTTC. Amino acid sequence: CAWTGGASNTF.

J is TRBJ2-3 and V is TRBV27; the match to TRBD2 covers 16 bases. The CDR3 contains 19 residues. Unmatched junction bases numbered 12, after V lost 2 bases and J lost 7 bases. The germline CDR1 and CDR2 sequences are MNHEY and SMNVEV (reference sequence). The CDR3 DNA follows: TGTGCCAGCAGTTTAGGGGGACCCGGGACTAGCGGGAGGGCCAATACGCAGTATTTT. Translating gives CASSLGGPGTSGRANTQYF.

V is TRBV10-3 and J is TRBJ1-5; maybe TRBD1 (6 bases). CDR1 is ENHRY and CDR2 is SYGVKD in the germline V gene. V lost 3 bases and J lost 2, with 11 bases in between. This CDR3 spans 15 amino acids. CDR3 bases: TGTGCCATCAGTGACTACAGGGTGGGCAATCAGCCCCAGCATTTT. Amino acids: CAISDYRVGNQPQHF.

CDR3: CASSLRQGSSPLHF. DNA of the CDR3: TGTGCCAGCAGCTTAAGACAGGGAAGCTCACCCCTCCACTTT. The V and J genes are TRBV7-3 and TRBJ1-6; 7 positions match TRBD1. The CDR3 sequence is 14 residues long. V lost 1 base to trimming and J lost 10 bases; unmatched junction nucleotides: 4. The germline V gene encodes CDR1 SGHTA and CDR2 FQGTGA.

This chain connects TRBV7-9 to TRBJ1-1, with D perhaps TRBD1 (5 bases). Germline V gene lookup returns CDR1 SEHNR and CDR2 FQNEAQ (reference sequence). Deletions cut 4 bases from V and 0 bases from J, with 12 bases between. CDR3 length: 15 residues. The CDR3 region has the DNA TGTGCCAGCAGCTGGGGGGACGGGTTGAACACTGAAGCTTTCTTT. This codes for CASSWGDGLNTEAFF.

The rearrangement joins TRBV28 to TRBJ2-2; D perhaps matches TRBD1 (5 bases). Germline CDR1 MDHEN, CDR2 SYDVKM. CDR3 length: 14 amino acids. With 2 bases removed from V and 4 bases from J, the gap between germline ends came to 8 bases. In nucleotides, the CDR3 is TGTGCCAGCAGTTTACTAGGGGCCACCGGGGAGCTGTTTTTT. Residues: CASSLLGATGELFF.

The chain links TRBV30 to TRBJ1-2; 8 bases map to TRBD1. Germline CDR1 is GTSNPN and CDR2 is SVGIG (reference sequence). J lost 0 bases, V lost 8 bases, and 5 bases had no gene match. CDR3 size: 13 residues. CDR3 loop: CAITGGTNYGYTF. Here the CDR3 DNA reads TGTGCCATCACAGGGGGAACTAACTATGGCTACACCTTC. Together with reference TRBV30 and TRBJ1-2, the CDR3 gives the full variable domain: SQTIHQWPATLVQPVGSPLSLECTVEGTSNPNLYWYRQAAGRGLQLLFYSVGIGQISSEVPQNLSASRPQDRQFILSSKKLLLSDSGFYLCAITGGTNYGYTFGSGTRLTVV.

This clone was counted a few times. The rearrangement links TRBV6-2 or TRBV6-3 to TRBJ1-6, with D possibly TRBD1 on 5 matching bases. There are 15 residues in the CDR3. The germline V gene has CDR1 MNHEY and CDR2 SVGEGT. V shed 2 bases and J shed 6 bases, with 11 bases lying between them. Written as DNA, the CDR3 is TGTGCCAGCAGTTACCTCCAGGGATCTAATTCACCCCTCCACTTT. Protein: CASSYLQGSNSPLHF.

This clone was counted a few times. The rearrangement uses TRBV23-1 and TRBJ1-2; D is uncertain. TRBV23-1 falls under the ORF class, with uncertain function. Deletions cut 1 base from V and 3 bases from J, with 6 bases between. This CDR3 has 13 amino acids. CDR3 residues: CASSQFSYYGYTF. CDR3 DNA sequence: TGCGCCAGCAGTCAATTTTCCTACTATGGCTACACCTTC.

This clone has a single count. The chain uses TRBV3-1 (or the pseudogene TRBV3-2) and TRBJ2-7, with D tentatively TRBD2 (6 bases). Germline CDR1 is LGHDT and CDR2 is YNNKEL (reference sequence). The V end lost 0 bases, the J end lost 1 base, and 7 bases lay between the germline ends. The CDR3 extends over 14 amino acids. The CDR3 reads CASSQEGGSYEQYF. CDR3 sequence (DNA): TGTGCCAGCAGCCAAGAGGGAGGTTCCTACGAGCAGTACTTC.

This clone is a singleton in its sample. V and J are TRBV7-9 and TRBJ2-7; D unresolved. The V and J ends lost 1 base and 2 bases respectively, with 15 bases between them. The CDR3 is 16 amino acids. Germline-derived CDR1 and CDR2 are SEHNR and FQNEAQ (reference sequence). CDR3 loop: CASSLGSSISTYEQYF. The DNA of the CDR3 is TGTGCCAGCAGCTTAGGTTCCTCTATTTCAACCTACGAGCAGTACTTC.

This clone was picked up one time. The chain is built from TRBV6-2 or TRBV6-3 and TRBJ1-1, with TRBD1 matching over 8 bases. Germline V gene data show CDR1 as MNHEY and CDR2 as SVGEGT. The CDR3 is 16 residues long. The trim removed 0 bases at V and 4 bases at J, leaving 7 bases unmatched. The CDR3 region has the DNA TGTGCCAGCAGTTACTCCAGACAGGGGAGGTTCACTGAAGCTTTCTTT. Translating gives CASSYSRQGRFTEAFF.

In nucleotides, the CDR3 is TGCGCCAGCAGCCCAGGACAGGGGGTTTCCTACGAGCAGTACTTC. It codes for CASSPGQGVSYEQYF. The chain recombines TRBV4-1 with TRBJ2-7, with 10 bases that match TRBD1. Germline CDR1 MGHRA, CDR2 YSYEKL. The ends lost 4 bases at V and 1 base at J; junction bases unmatched: 4. The length of the CDR3 is 15 residues.

The V call is TRBV7-2, the J call TRBJ2-7; 15 bases agree with TRBD2. V gave up 4 bases and J gave up 4 bases; unmatched junction bases: 8. CDR3 length: 17 residues. Germline lookup yields CDR1 SGHTA and CDR2 FQGNSA. The CDR3 DNA follows: TGTGCCAGCAGCTGGGGACTAGCGGGGGGAAGCTCTTACGAGCAGTACTTC. Translated: CASSWGLAGGSSYEQYF.

The chain uses TRBV29-1 and TRBJ1-6; 8 bases are a match to TRBD1. The J segment lost 3 bases and the V segment lost 4 bases, leaving 5 bases of the junction unmatched. The CDR3 length is 15 residues. The V gene's germline CDR1 is SQVTM and CDR2 ANQGSEA. The CDR3: CSVAVTGGYNSPLHF. DNA of the CDR3: TGCAGCGTTGCCGTTACAGGGGGCTATAATTCACCCCTCCACTTT.

The chain carries TRBV20-1 and TRBJ2-5; D gene unclear. Germline CDR1 is DFQATT and CDR2 is SNEGSKA (reference sequence). Between the trimmed V and J ends, which lost 0 bases and 5 bases, there was a span of 4 bases. The CDR3 contains 11 residues. As DNA, the CDR3 is TGCAGTGCTAGAGATCTTGAGACCCAGTACTTC. Its protein product is CSARDLETQYF.

V is TRBV4-3 and J is TRBJ2-7; TRBD1 agrees at 8 bases. Germline CDR1 is LGHNA and CDR2 is YSLEER. This CDR3 spans 15 amino acids. Losses at the gene ends were 0 bases for V and 5 bases for J; bases not matched to a gene: 6. The CDR3 sequence: CASSQDRDRGNEQYF. The CDR3 bases are TGCGCCAGCAGCCAAGATAGAGACAGGGGCAACGAGCAGTACTTC.

This chain uses TRBV12-3 or TRBV12-4 with TRBJ2-1, with a possible D match to TRBD2 (5 bases). V lost 8 bases, J lost 4 bases, and 12 bases lay in between. The CDR3 length is 13 residues. As DNA, the CDR3 is TGTGCCAGCCAGGCGGGTGGTTACAATGAGCAGTTCTTC. This translates into CASQAGGYNEQFF.

The genes are TRBV25-1 and TRBJ2-7; 12 bases agree with TRBD2. With 5 bases clipped from V and 4 bases from J, the junction kept 15 bases outside the gene matches. The CDR3 sequence is 18 residues long. Germline V lookup: CDR1 MGHDK, CDR2 SYGVNS. The CDR3: CASSLLAGGSQSSYEQYF. The CDR3 DNA follows: TGTGCCAGCAGTTTACTAGCGGGAGGTTCCCAATCGTCTTACGAGCAGTACTTC.

The table lists this clone with a count of one. This chain joins TRBV6-6 and TRBJ1-4, with 10 positions matching TRBD1. Germline values: CDR1 MNHNY, CDR2 SVGAGI (reference sequence). This CDR3 has 15 residues. The junction had 6 bases not matched to a gene; V was cut back by 3 bases and J by 8 bases. The CDR3 spells CASSYPGQGYEKLFF. The CDR3, as DNA: TGTGCCAGCAGTTATCCGGGACAGGGGTACGAAAAACTGTTTTTT.

The V call is TRBV11-3, the J call TRBJ1-1, with D maybe TRBD1 (6 bases). In germline, CDR1 is SGHNT, CDR2 YENEEA. This CDR3 region has 16 residues. V was clipped by 1 base and J by 1 base, with 13 bases between them. The CDR3 sequence: CASSLGHTGRNTEAFF. DNA for the CDR3: TGTGCCAGCAGCTTAGGCCACACAGGGAGGAACACTGAAGCTTTCTTT.

The V gene is TRBV7-9, the J gene TRBJ2-7, with TRBD1 matching over 10 bases. CDR1 is SEHNR and CDR2 is FQNEAQ in the germline V gene (reference sequence). This CDR3 contains 15 residues. Trimming cost V 5 bases and J 5 bases; bases outside gene matches: 9. The CDR3 region has the DNA TGTGCCAGCAGCCCCGAGACAGGGGGCAGCGACGAGCAGTACTTC. This gives the protein CASSPETGGSDEQYF.

This clone was seen once. This sequence joins TRBV14 and TRBJ2-7; possibly TRBD1 for D (6 bases). V lost 1 base to trimming and J lost 6 bases, with 10 bases between them. There are 13 residues in the CDR3. The germline CDR1 and CDR2 sequences are SGHDN and FVKESK. In DNA, the CDR3 is TGTGCCAGCAGCCAAGCCACAGGGACCGAGCAGTACTTC. Protein: CASSQATGTEQYF.